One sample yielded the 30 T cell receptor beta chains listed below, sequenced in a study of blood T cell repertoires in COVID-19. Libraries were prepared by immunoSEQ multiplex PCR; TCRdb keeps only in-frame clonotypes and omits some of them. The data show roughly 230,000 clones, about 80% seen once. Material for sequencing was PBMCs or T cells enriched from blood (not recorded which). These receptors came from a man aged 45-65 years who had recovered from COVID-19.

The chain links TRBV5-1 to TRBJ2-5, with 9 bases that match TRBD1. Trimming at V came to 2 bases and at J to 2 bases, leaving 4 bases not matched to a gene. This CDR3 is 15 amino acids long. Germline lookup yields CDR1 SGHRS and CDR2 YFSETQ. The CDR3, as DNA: TGCGCCAGCAGCTTTGGGACAGGGAGGCAAGAGACCCAGTACTTC. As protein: CASSFGTGRQETQYF.

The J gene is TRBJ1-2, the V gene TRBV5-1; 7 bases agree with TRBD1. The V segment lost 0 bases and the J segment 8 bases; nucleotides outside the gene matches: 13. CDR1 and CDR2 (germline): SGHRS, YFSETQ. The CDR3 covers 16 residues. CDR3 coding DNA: TGCGCCAGCAGCTTGGCCTTAGGGACAGCCCCATTAGGCTACACCTTC. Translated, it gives CASSLALGTAPLGYTF.

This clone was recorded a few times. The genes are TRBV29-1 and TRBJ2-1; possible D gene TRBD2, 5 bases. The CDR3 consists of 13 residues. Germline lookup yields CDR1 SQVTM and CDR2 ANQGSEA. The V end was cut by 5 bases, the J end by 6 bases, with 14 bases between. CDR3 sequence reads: CSVLHGNVNEQFF. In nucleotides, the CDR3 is TGCAGCGTTTTGCACGGGAATGTCAATGAGCAGTTCTTC.

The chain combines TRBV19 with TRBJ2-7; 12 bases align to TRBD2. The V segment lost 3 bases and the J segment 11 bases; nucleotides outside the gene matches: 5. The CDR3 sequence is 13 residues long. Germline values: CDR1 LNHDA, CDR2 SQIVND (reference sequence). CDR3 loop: CASSMTSGREEYF. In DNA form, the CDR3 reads TGTGCCAGTAGTATGACTAGCGGGAGAGAAGAGTACTTC.

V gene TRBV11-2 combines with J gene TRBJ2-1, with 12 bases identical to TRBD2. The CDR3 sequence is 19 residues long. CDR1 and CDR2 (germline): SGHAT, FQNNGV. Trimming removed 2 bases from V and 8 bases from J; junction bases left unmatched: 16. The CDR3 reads CASSLNPGLAGRRAYEQFF. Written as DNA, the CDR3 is TGTGCCAGCAGCTTAAACCCTGGACTAGCGGGGAGAAGGGCCTATGAGCAGTTCTTC.

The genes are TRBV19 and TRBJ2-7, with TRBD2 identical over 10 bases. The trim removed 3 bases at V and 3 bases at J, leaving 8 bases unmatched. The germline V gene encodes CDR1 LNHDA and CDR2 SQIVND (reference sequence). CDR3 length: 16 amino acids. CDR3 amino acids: CASSISRTSGYYEQYF. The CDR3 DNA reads TGTGCCAGTAGTATTTCCCGGACTAGCGGTTACTACGAGCAGTACTTC.

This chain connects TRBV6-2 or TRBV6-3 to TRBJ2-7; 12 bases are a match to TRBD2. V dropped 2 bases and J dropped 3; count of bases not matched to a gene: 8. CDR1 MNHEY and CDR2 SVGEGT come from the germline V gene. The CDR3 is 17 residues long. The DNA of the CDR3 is TGTGCCAGCAGTTACCCTAGCGGGAGGGCCGAAGGCTACGAGCAGTACTTC. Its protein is CASSYPSGRAEGYEQYF.

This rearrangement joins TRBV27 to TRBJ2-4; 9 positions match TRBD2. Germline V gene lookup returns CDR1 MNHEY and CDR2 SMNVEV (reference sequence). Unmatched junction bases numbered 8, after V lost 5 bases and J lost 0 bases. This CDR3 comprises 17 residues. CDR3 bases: TGTGCCAGCAGTCCGACCCGACTAGCGGTAGCCAAAAACATTCAGTACTTC. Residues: CASSPTRLAVAKNIQYF.

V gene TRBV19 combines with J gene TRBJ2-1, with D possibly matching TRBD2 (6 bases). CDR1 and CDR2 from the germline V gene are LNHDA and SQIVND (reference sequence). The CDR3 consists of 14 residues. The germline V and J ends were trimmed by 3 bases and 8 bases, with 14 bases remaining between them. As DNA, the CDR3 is TGTGCCAGTAGTATCCCGACTAGTCTCCATGAGCAGTTCTTC. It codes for CASSIPTSLHEQFF.

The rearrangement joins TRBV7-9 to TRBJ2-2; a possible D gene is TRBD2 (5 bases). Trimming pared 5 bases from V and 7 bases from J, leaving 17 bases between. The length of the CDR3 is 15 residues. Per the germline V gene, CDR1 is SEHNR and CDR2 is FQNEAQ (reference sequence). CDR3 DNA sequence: TGTGCCAGCAGCCCCGGTAGAGGGTCAGTCGGGGAGCTGTTTTTT. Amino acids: CASSPGRGSVGELFF.

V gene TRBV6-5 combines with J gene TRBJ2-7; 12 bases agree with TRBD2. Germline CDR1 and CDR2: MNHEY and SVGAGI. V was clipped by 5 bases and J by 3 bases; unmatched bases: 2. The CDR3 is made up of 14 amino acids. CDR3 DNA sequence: TGTGCCAGCAGTCAGACTAGCGGGAGCTACGAGCAGTACTTC. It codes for CASSQTSGSYEQYF.

CDR3 sequence: CASSLQESNQPQHF. The CDR3 nucleotides are TGTGCCAGCAGCTTGCAGGAAAGCAATCAGCCCCAGCATTTT. The V call is TRBV7-6, the J call TRBJ1-5; D uncertain. The V end was cut by 3 bases, the J end by 1 base, with 7 bases between. Germline V lookup: CDR1 SGHVS, CDR2 FNYEAQ. The CDR3 extends over 14 amino acids.

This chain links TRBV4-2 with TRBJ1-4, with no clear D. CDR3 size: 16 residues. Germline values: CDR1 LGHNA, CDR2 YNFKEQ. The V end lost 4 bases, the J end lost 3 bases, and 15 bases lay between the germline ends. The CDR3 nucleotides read TGTGCCAGCAGCCCAGAGGTGACCCGGGCTAATGAAAAACTGTTTTTT. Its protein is CASSPEVTRANEKLFF.

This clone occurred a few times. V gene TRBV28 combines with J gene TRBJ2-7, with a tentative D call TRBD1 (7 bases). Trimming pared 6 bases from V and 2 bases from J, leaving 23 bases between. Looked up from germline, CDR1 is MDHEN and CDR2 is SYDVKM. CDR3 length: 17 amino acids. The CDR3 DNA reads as TGTGCCAGCAGCCTGAGGCATTCCGGAGGGGGCGCCTACGAGCAGTACTTC. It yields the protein CASSLRHSGGGAYEQYF.

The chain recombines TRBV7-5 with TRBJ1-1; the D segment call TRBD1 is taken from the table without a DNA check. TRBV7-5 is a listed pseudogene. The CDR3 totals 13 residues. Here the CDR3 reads CARSAHRVTEAFF. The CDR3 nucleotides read TGTGCCAGAAGCGCCCACAGGGTCACTGAAGCTTTCTTT.

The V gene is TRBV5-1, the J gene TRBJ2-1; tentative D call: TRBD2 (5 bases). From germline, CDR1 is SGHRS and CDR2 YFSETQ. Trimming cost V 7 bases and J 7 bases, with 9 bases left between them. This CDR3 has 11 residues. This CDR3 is CASFGGNEQFF. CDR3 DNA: TGCGCCAGCTTCGGCGGGAATGAGCAGTTCTTC.

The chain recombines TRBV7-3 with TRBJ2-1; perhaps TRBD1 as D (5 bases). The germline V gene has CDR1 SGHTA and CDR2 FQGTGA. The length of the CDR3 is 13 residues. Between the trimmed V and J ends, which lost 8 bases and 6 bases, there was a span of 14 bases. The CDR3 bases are TGTGCCAGCGGCTCAGGGATCGGCAATGAGCAGTTCTTC. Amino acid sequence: CASGSGIGNEQFF.

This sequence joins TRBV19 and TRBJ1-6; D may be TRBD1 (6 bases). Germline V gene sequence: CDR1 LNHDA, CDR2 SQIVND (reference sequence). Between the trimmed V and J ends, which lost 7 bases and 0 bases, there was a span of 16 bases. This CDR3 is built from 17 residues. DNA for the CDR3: TGTGCCAGTAAGGGGCCTACAGGGAGCTCCTATAATTCACCCCTCCACTTT. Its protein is CASKGPTGSSYNSPLHF. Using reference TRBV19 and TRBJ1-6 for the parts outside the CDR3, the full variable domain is DGGITQSPKYLFRKEGQNVTLSCEQNLNHDAMYWYRQDPGQGLRLIYYSQIVNDFQKGDIAEGYSVSREKKESFPLTVTSAQKNPTAFYLCASKGPTGSSYNSPLHFGNGTRLTVT.

The CDR3 is CATRGATDYGYTF. CDR3 nucleotides: TGTGCCACCAGGGGGGCGACGGATTATGGCTACACCTTC. The V gene is TRBV24-1, the J gene TRBJ1-2, with D maybe TRBD1 (6 bases). This CDR3 spans 13 amino acids. Germline CDR1 reads KGHDR; CDR2 reads SFDVKD. V gave up 7 bases and J gave up 5 bases, with 13 bases separating them.

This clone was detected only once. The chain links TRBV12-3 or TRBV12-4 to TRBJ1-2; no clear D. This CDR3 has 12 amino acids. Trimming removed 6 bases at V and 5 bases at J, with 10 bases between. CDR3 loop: CASSTREYGYTF. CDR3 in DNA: TGTGCCAGCAGCACGAGGGAATATGGCTACACCTTC.

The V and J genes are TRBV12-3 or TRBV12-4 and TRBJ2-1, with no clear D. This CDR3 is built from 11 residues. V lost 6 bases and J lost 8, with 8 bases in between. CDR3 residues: CASSLFYEQFF. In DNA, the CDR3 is TGTGCCAGCAGCCTGTTTTATGAGCAGTTCTTC.

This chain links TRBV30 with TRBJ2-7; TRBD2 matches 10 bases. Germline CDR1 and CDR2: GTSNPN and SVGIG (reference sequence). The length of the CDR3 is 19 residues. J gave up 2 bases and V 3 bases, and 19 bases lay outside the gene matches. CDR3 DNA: TGTGCCTGGAGCCTAAAGACAGGACTAGCGGCGGCGGGTCCCTACGAGCAGTACTTC. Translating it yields CAWSLKTGLAAAGPYEQYF.

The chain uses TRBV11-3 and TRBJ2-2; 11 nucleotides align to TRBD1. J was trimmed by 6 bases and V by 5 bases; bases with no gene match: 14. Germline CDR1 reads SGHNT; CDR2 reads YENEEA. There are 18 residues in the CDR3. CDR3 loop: CASSPWTGGGMDAGELFF. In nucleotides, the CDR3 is TGTGCCAGCAGCCCATGGACAGGGGGCGGAATGGACGCCGGGGAGCTGTTTTTT.

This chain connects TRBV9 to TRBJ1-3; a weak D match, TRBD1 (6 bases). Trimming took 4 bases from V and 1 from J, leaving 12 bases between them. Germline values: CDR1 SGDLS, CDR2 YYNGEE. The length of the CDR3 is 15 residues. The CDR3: CASSSTQGSGNTIYF. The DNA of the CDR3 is TGTGCCAGCAGCTCGACGCAGGGGTCTGGAAACACCATATATTTT.

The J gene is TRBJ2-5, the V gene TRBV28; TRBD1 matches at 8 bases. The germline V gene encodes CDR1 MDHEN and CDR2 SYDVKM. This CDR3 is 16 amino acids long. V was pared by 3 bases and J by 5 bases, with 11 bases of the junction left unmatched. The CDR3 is CASSFFATGGSETQYF. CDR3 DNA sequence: TGTGCCAGCAGTTTCTTCGCAACAGGGGGAAGCGAGACCCAGTACTTC.

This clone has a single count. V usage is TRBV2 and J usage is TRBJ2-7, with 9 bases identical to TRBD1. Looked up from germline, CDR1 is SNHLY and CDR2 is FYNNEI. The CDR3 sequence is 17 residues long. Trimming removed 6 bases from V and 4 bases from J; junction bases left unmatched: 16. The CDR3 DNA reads TGTGCCAGCAGGGCGGGACAGGGAAACCCGAACCCTTACGAGCAGTACTTC. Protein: CASRAGQGNPNPYEQYF.

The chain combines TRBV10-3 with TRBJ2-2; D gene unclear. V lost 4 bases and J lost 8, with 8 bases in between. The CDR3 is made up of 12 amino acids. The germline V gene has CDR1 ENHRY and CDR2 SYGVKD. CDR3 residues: CAISGVPGELFF. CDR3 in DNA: TGTGCCATCAGTGGAGTACCGGGGGAGCTGTTTTTT.

The CDR3 is CATSATGTGRYGYTF. The CDR3 bases are TGTGCCACCAGTGCCACCGGGACAGGGCGATATGGCTACACCTTC. The rearrangement links TRBV24-1 to TRBJ1-2; 9 bases are a match to TRBD1. This CDR3 comprises 15 residues. Germline CDR1 is KGHDR and CDR2 is SFDVKD. V was clipped by 5 bases and J by 5 bases; unmatched bases: 8.

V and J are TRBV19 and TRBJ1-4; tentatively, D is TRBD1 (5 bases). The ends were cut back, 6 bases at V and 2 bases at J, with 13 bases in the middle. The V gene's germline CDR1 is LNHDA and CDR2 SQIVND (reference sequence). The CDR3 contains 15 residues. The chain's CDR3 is CASSTGGGTNEKLFF. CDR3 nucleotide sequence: TGTGCCAGTAGCACGGGGGGGGGTACTAATGAAAAACTGTTTTTT.

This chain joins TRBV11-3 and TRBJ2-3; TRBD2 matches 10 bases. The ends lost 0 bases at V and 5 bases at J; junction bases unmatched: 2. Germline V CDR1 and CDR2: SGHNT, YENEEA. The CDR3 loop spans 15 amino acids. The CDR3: CASSLDRLAGDTQYF. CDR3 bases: TGTGCCAGCAGCTTAGATCGACTAGCGGGAGATACGCAGTATTTT.